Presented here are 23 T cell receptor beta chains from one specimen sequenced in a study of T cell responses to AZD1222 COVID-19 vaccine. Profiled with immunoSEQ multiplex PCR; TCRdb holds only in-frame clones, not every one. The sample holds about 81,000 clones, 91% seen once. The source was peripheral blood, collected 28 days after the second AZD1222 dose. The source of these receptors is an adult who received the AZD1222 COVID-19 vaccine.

The CDR3 spells CASSPPTSGRARQFF. CDR3 nucleotide sequence: TGTGCCAGCTCACCACCTACTAGCGGGAGGGCCCGGCAGTTCTTC. V usage is TRBV18 and J usage is TRBJ2-1; 13 bases match TRBD2. J lost 12 bases, V lost 0 bases, and 5 bases had no gene match. This CDR3 comprises 15 residues. Germline CDR1 is KGHSH and CDR2 is LQKENI.

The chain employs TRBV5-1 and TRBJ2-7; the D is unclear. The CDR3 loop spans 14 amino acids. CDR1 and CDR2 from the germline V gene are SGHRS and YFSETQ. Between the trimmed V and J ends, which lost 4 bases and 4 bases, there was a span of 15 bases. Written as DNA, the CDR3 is TGCGCCAGCAGCACCAGACAACCGCCGTACGAGCAGTACTTC. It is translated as CASSTRQPPYEQYF.

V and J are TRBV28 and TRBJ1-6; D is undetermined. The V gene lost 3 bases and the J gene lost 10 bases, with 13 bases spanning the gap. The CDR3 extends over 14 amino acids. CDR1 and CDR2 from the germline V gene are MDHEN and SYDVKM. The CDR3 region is CASSLGIVRSPLHF. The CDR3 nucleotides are TGTGCCAGCAGTTTGGGTATCGTACGGTCACCCCTCCACTTT.

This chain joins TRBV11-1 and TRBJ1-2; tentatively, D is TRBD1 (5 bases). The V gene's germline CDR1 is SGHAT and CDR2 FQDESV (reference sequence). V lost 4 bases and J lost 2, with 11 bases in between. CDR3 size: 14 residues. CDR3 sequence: CASSSHTGNYGYTF. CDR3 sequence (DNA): TGTGCCAGCAGCTCACACACAGGAAACTATGGCTACACCTTC.

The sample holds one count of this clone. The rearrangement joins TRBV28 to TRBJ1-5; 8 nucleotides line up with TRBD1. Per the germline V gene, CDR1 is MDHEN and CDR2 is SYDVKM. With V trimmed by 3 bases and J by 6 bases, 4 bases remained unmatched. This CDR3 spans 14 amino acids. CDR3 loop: CASSLDRVIQPQHF. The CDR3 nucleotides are TGTGCCAGCAGTTTGGACAGGGTTATTCAGCCCCAGCATTTT.

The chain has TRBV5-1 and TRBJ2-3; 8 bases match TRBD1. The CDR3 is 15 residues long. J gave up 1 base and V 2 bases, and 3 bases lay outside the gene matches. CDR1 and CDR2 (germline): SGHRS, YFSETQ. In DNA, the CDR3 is TGCGCCAGCAGCTTCAGGGGGCGCGGCACAGATACGCAGTATTTT. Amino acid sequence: CASSFRGRGTDTQYF. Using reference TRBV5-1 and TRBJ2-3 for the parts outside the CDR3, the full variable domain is KAGVTQTPRYLIKTRGQQVTLSCSPISGHRSVSWYQQTPGQGLQFLFEYFSETQRNKGNFPGRFSGRQFSNSRSEMNVSTLELGDSALYLCASSFRGRGTDTQYFGPGTRLTVL.

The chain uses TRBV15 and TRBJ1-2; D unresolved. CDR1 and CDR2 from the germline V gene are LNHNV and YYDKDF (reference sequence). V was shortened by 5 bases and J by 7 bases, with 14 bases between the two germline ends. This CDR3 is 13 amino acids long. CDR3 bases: TGTGCCACCAGCGAAAGAGATACACTTGGCTACACCTTC. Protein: CATSERDTLGYTF.

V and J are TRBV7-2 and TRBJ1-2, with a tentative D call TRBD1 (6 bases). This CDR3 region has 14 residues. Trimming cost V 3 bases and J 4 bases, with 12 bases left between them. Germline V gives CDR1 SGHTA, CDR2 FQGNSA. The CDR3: CASSFTTGGYGYTF. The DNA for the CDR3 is TGTGCCAGCAGCTTCACGACAGGCGGCTATGGCTACACCTTC. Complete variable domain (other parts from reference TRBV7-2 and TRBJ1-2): GAGVSQSPSNKVTEKGKDVELRCDPISGHTALYWYRQSLGQGLEFLIYFQGNSAPDKSGLPSDRFSAERTGGSVSTLTIQRTQQEDSAVYLCASSFTTGGYGYTFGSGTRLTVV.

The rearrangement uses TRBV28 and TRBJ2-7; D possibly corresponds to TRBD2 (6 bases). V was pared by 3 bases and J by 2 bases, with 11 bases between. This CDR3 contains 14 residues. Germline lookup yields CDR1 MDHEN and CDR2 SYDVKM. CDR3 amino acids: CASSFSPGAYEQYF. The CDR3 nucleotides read TGTGCCAGCAGTTTTAGTCCGGGAGCCTACGAGCAGTACTTC.

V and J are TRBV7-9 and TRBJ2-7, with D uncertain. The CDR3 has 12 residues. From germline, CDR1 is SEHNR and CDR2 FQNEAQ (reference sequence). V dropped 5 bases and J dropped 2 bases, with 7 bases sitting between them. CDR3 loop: CASSPHTYEQYF. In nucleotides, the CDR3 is TGTGCCAGCAGCCCGCACACCTACGAGCAGTACTTC.

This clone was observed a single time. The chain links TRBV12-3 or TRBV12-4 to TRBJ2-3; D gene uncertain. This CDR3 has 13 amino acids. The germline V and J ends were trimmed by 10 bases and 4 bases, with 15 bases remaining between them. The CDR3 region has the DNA TGTGCCACCTATTCCCCCCAGGCAGATACGCAGTATTTT. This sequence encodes CATYSPQADTQYF.

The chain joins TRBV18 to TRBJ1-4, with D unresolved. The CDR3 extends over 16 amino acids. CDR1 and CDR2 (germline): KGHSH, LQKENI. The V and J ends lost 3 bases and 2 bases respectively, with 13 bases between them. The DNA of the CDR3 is TGTGCCAGCTCACCCCTCGGGAGGGCTACTAATGAAAAACTGTTTTTT. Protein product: CASSPLGRATNEKLFF.

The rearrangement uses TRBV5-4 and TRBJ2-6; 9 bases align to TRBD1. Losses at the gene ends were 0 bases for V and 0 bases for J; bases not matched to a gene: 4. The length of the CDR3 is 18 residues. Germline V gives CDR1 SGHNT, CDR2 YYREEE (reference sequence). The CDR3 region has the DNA TGTGCCAGCAGCTTGGCACAGGGGGCCAGCTCTGGGGCCAACGTCCTGACTTTC. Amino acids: CASSLAQGASSGANVLTF.

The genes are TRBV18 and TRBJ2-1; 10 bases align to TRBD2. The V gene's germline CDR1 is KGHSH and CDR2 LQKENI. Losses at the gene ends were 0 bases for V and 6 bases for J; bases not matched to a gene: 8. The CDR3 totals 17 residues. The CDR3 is CASSPPTGTSVFNEQFF. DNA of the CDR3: TGTGCCAGCTCACCACCTACCGGGACTAGCGTATTCAATGAGCAGTTCTTC.

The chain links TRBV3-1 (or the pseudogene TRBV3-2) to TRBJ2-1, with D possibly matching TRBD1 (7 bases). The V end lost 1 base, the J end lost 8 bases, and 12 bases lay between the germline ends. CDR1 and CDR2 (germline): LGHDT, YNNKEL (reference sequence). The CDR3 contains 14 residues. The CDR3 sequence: CASSQGLRGDEQFF. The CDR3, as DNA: TGTGCCAGCAGCCAAGGGCTCAGGGGGGATGAGCAGTTCTTC.

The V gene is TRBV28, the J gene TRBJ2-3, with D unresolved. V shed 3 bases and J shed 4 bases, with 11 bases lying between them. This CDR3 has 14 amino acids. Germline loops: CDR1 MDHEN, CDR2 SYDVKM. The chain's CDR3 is CASSLRIQPDTQYF. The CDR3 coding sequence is TGTGCCAGCAGTTTGAGAATACAACCAGATACGCAGTATTTT. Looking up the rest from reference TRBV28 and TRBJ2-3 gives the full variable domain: DVKVTQSSRYLVKRTGEKVFLECVQDMDHENMFWYRQDPGLGLRLIYFSYDVKMKEKGDIPEGYSVSREKKERFSLILESASTNQTSMYLCASSLRIQPDTQYFGPGTRLTVL.

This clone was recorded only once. The CDR3 region has the DNA TGTGCCACCAGCTCAAGTGGGGGGACGAACACTGAAGCTTTCTTT. This gives the protein CATSSSGGTNTEAFF. V usage is TRBV15 and J usage is TRBJ1-1; D possibly corresponds to TRBD1 (5 bases). Germline V lookup: CDR1 LNHNV, CDR2 YYDKDF (reference sequence). There are 15 residues in the CDR3. The V end lost 5 bases, the J end lost 1 base, and 14 bases lay between the germline ends. Using reference TRBV15 and TRBJ1-1 for the parts outside the CDR3, the full variable domain is DAMVIQNPRYQVTQFGKPVTLSCSQTLNHNVMYWYQQKSSQAPKLLFHYYDKDFNNEADTPDNFQSRRPNTSFCFLDIRSPGLGDTAMYLCATSSSGGTNTEAFFGQGTRLTVV.

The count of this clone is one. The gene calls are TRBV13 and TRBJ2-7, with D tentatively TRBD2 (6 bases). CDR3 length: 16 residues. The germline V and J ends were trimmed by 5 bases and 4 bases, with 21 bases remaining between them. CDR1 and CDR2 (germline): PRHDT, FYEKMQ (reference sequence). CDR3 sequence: CASSPSPGEEGYEQYF. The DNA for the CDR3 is TGTGCCAGCAGCCCCTCTCCCGGGGAGGAGGGGTACGAGCAGTACTTC.

CDR3 DNA sequence: TGTGCCAGCAGTGGCCAGCCGAATGAAAAACTGTTTTTT. Amino acid sequence: CASSGQPNEKLFF. The chain recombines TRBV2 with TRBJ1-4; D unclear. The CDR3 consists of 13 residues. V was pared by 4 bases and J by 5 bases, with 8 bases between. CDR1 and CDR2 from the germline V gene are SNHLY and FYNNEI. The variable domain in full, with the rest retrieved from reference TRBV2 and TRBJ1-4, is EPEVTQTPSHQVTQMGQEVILRCVPISNHLYFYWYRQILGQKVEFLVSFYNNEISEKSEIFDDQFSVERPDGSNFTLKIRSTKLEDSAMYFCASSGQPNEKLFFGSGTQLSVL.

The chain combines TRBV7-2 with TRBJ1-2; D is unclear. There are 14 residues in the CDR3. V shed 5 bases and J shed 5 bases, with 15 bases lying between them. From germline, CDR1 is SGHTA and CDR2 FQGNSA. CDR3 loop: CASSPVTPMYGYTF. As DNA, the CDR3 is TGTGCCAGCAGCCCCGTGACACCGATGTATGGCTACACCTTC.

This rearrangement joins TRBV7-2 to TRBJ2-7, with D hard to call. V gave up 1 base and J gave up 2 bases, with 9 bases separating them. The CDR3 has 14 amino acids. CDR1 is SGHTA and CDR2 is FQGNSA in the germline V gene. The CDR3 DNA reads TGTGCCAGCAGCTTAGGGGCAGCAACCTACGAGCAGTACTTC. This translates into CASSLGAATYEQYF.

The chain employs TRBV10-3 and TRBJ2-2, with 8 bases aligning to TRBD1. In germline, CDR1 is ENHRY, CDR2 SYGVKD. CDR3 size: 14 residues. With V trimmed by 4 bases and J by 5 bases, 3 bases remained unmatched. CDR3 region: CAISVQGATGELFF. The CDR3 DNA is TGTGCCATCAGTGTTCAGGGGGCGACCGGGGAGCTGTTTTTT.

The CDR3 coding sequence is TGTGCCTGGAGTGTACTCAGGCTAGCGGGGGGCAATGAGCAGTTCTTC. Protein product: CAWSVLRLAGGNEQFF. The genes are TRBV30 and TRBJ2-1; 11 bases line up with TRBD2. There are 16 residues in the CDR3. V shed 0 bases, J shed 6 bases, and the junction held 7 bases outside the gene matches. Germline V gene sequence: CDR1 GTSNPN, CDR2 SVGIG (reference sequence).